The source of this TCR beta chain is a study of CD8 T cells in ankylosing spondylitis. As the method for making TCR beta libraries, quantitative 5'-RACE with molecular barcodes was used. TCRdb re-called the 5' RACE reads through MiXCR, storing one row per CDR3 protein. Of about 220,000 distinct CDR3 sequences detected, over 9.5% appear once; the ten largest clones hold less than 25%. Many counts were recorded for this clonotype. V was pared by 5 bases and J by 6 bases, with 16 bases between. The CDR3 contains 14 residues. Germline loops: CDR1 DFQATT, CDR2 SNEGSKA (reference sequence). This rearrangement joins TRBV20-1 to TRBJ2-2; tentatively, D is TRBD2 (6 bases). This clonotype was sampled from a male donor with ankylosing spondylitis or in good health (not recorded which). Sequenced input: blood, either unsorted or a sorted T cell fraction (not recorded which). For the CDR3, the DNA is TGCAGTGCTCCCCGGGGTGGGGAGGCCGGGGAGCTGTTTTTT. Translating it yields CSAPRGGEAGELFF.